This T cell receptor (beta chain) was recorded in a study of T cells after yellow fever vaccination. Broader study findings: After the booster, approximately 96% of CD4 and 75% to 90% of CD8 primary-response clones were re-detected. Researchers report a weaker secondary response that nonetheless peaked faster, day 5 versus 15.

For TCR, cDNA came from 5'RACE template switching, which added a universal primer site and UMIs. From the 5' RACE reads, TCRdb called clonotypes with MiXCR, one entry per CDR3 protein. The sample has 500,000 to 650,000 distinct CDR3 sequences; approximately 13% are singletons. Note on this clonotype: Antigen specificity is unknown.

The sequence came from a man aged 25-40 years who received the YFV17D yellow fever vaccine. Sequencing was performed on PBMCs, taken on the day of the yellow fever booster vaccination.

The CDR3 coding sequence is TGTGCCAGCAGCCAGAGGGCAGGGGGCTACGAGCAGTACTTC. Protein product: CASSQRAGGYEQYF. V and J are TRBV7-2 and TRBJ2-7; TRBD1 matches at 7 bases. This CDR3 is built from 14 residues. The V and J ends lost 5 bases and 3 bases, in that order; junction bases with no gene match: 7. The germline V gene encodes CDR1 SGHTA and CDR2 FQGNSA.